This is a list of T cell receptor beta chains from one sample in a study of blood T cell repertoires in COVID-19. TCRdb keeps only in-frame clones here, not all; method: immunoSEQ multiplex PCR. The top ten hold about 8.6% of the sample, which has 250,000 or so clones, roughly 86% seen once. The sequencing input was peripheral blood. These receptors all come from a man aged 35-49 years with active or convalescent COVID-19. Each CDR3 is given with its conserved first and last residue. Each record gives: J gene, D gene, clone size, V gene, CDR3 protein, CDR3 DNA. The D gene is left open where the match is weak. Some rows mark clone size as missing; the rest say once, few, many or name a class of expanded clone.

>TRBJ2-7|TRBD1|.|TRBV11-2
CASSFGTGTYEQYF
TGTGCCAGCAGCTTCGGGACAGGGACCTACGAGCAGTACTTC
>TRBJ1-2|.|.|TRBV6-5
CASSPLELTLDGYTF
TGTGCCAGCAGTCCACTCGAATTAACTTTGGATGGCTACACCTTC
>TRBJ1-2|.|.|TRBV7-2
CASSLRREDYGYTF
TGTGCCAGCAGCTTGAGGAGGGAAGACTATGGCTACACCTTC
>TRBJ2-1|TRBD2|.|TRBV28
CASRGSGGLYNEQFF
TGTGCCAGCAGAGGGAGCGGGGGGCTCTACAATGAGCAGTTCTTC
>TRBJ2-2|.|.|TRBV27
CASSLSGGFTGELFF
TGTGCCAGCAGTTTATCCGGCGGGTTCACCGGGGAGCTGTTTTTT
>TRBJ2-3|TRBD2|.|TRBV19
CASFSGRPTDTQYF
TGTGCCAGTTTTAGCGGGAGGCCCACAGATACGCAGTATTTT
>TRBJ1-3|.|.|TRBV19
CASSIDRLRGLLSGNTIYF
TGTGCCAGTAGTATAGATCGCTTACGGGGATTGCTCTCTGGAAACACCATATATTTT
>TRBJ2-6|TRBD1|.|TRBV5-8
CASSAPRGRGANVLTF
TGTGCCAGCAGCGCGCCCAGGGGGCGTGGGGCCAACGTCCTGACTTTC
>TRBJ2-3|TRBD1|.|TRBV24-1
CATSERDSVRDTQYF
TGTGCCACCAGTGAACGGGACAGCGTAAGGGATACGCAGTATTTT
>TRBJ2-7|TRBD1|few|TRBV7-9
CASSSYRGTYEQYF
TGTGCCAGCAGCTCCTACAGGGGAACCTACGAGCAGTACTTC